The 5 T cell receptor beta chains given below trace back to one sample, sequenced in a study of blood T cell repertoires in COVID-19 (TCRdb year 2020). The library was generated by the immunoSEQ multiplex PCR assay. TCRdb carries this immuneACCESS record with in-frame sequences only. Its versions omit some clonotypes, under half of them owing to an unresolved V gene in the studies checked, with the rest unexplained. Counted in this sample were 210,000 or so clones; about 87% of them appeared once. In total, the top ten clones hold roughly 2.6% of the sample. The source material was peripheral blood. These receptors were obtained from a man younger than 40 with COVID-19, enrolled during active disease.

The genes are TRBV5-4 and TRBJ1-2, with 7 bases that match TRBD1. This CDR3 region has 14 residues. Trimming took 3 bases from V and 5 from J; bases not matched to a gene: 7. Germline-derived CDR1 and CDR2 are SGHNT and YYREEE (reference sequence). The chain's CDR3 is CASSSSRQGYGYTF. The CDR3 DNA follows: TGTGCCAGCAGCTCAAGCCGACAGGGTTATGGCTACACCTTC.

The chain couples TRBV27 to TRBJ1-2; a possible D gene is TRBD1 (6 bases). V gave up 8 bases and J gave up 2 bases, with 21 bases separating them. Germline values: CDR1 MNHEY, CDR2 SMNVEV (reference sequence). CDR3 size: 16 residues. The CDR3 sequence: CASSPGAGAANYGYTF. The CDR3 bases are TGTGCCAGCTCCCCTGGGGCAGGGGCTGCAAACTATGGCTACACCTTC.

V is TRBV27 and J is TRBJ2-1, with 11 bases identical to TRBD1. CDR3 length equals 14 residues. Germline V gives CDR1 MNHEY, CDR2 SMNVEV (reference sequence). V lost 5 bases, J lost 10 bases, and 7 bases stayed unmatched. The CDR3 loop reads CASSLPGQGVEQFF. CDR3 nucleotide sequence: TGTGCCAGCAGTCTACCGGGACAGGGGGTAGAGCAGTTCTTC.

To note about this clone: One end of the junction is discordant with germline, which a read error may explain. The CDR3 loop reads CASSEDGSNNQPQHF. The CDR3 DNA reads as TGTGCCAGCAGCGAAGACGGGAGTAACAATCAGCCCCAGCATTTT. The chain combines TRBV6-1 with TRBJ1-5; no clear D. The CDR3 sequence is 15 residues long. In germline, CDR1 is MNHNS, CDR2 SASEGT.

The rearrangement joins TRBV29-1 to TRBJ2-7, with TRBD2 matching over 7 bases. The CDR3 consists of 15 residues. Germline assignment: CDR1 SQVTM and CDR2 ANQGSEA. V trimming: 6 bases; J trimming: 2 bases; junction bases outside the gene matches: 13. The CDR3 DNA reads TGCAGCGTCCTCCGGGGGGTGGCAGGGCCCTACGAGCAGTACTTC. It specifies CSVLRGVAGPYEQYF.